This TCR beta chain was captured by sequencing in a study of T cells after posttransplantation cyclophosphamide. Regarding the study as a whole: Recipient CMV seropositivity and CMV reactivation strongly tracked TRB clonality.

Note on this clone: Its antigen is not identified.

The ends were cut back, 0 bases at V and 4 bases at J, with 15 bases in the middle. In germline, CDR1 is LGHNA, CDR2 YNFKEQ. This CDR3 comprises 16 residues. Clones were read by immunoSEQ multiplex PCR, and TCRdb kept only the in-frame ones, dropping some. The table lists roughly 13,000 clones, with no singletons. Busulfan-fludarabine conditioning, marrow transplant, and cyclophosphamide on days +3 and +4 were administered. V is TRBV4-2 and J is TRBJ1-2; D perhaps matches TRBD1 (6 bases). The clonotype originates from a female patient aged 35 to 55 who received an allogeneic stem cell transplant from a related donor, was CMV-positive, and had no GVHD. Some T cells could come from the graft donor. The input for sequencing was PBMCs, taken around 1,100 days after allogeneic stem cell transplant with posttransplant cyclophosphamide. The CDR3 reads CASSQDAGTLTYGYTF. The CDR3 nucleotides are TGTGCCAGCAGCCAAGATGCAGGGACATTAACCTATGGCTACACCTTC.